These 10 T cell receptor beta chains originate from one sample sequenced in a study of Graves' ophthalmopathy and Graves' hyperthyroidism. Amplification targeted the TCR beta CDR3 regions, with RNA transcripts as the source material. An opening RT-PCR round employed HTBI primers and preceded a second-round multiplex PCR. Using its own MiXCR run on the multiplex PCR reads, TCRdb lists one record per CDR3 protein. The sample includes more than 550,000 distinct CDR3 sequences, about 38% of them seen just once. Sequences were obtained from peripheral blood. The receptors originated from an adult man with Graves' ophthalmopathy.

This clonotype has at least ten counts. This chain connects TRBV19 to TRBJ1-5, with unresolved D. The CDR3 covers 12 residues. Per the germline V gene, CDR1 is LNHDA and CDR2 is SQIVND (reference sequence). Trimming took off 2 bases at V and 5 bases at J, with 4 bases between the two ends. The CDR3 loop reads CASSIIDQPQHF. The CDR3 DNA follows: TGTGCCAGTAGTATAATCGATCAGCCCCAGCATTTT.

The J gene is TRBJ2-5, the V gene TRBV29-1, with TRBD2 identical over 8 bases. V lost 8 bases, J lost 1 base, and 3 bases stayed unmatched. There are 12 residues in the CDR3. Germline-derived CDR1 and CDR2 are SQVTM and ANQGSEA. CDR3 coding DNA: TGCAGCTCGACTAGCGTCCAAGAGACCCAGTACTTC. Protein product: CSSTSVQETQYF.

This clonotype was detected only once. The chain joins TRBV29-1 to TRBJ1-2, with TRBD1 identical over 9 bases. The CDR3 has 13 residues. The germline V gene has CDR1 SQVTM and CDR2 ANQGSEA. J gave up 3 bases and V 5 bases, and 4 bases lay outside the gene matches. CDR3: CSVLQGADYGYTF. The CDR3 DNA sequence: TGCAGCGTTCTACAGGGGGCTGACTATGGCTACACCTTC.

The V and J genes are TRBV12-3 or TRBV12-4 and TRBJ2-7, with TRBD1 as a possible D gene (6 bases). The length of the CDR3 is 15 residues. CDR3: CASGSMDRNSYEQYF. The CDR3 nucleotides are TGTGCTAGTGGTTCCATGGACAGAAACTCCTACGAGCAGTACTTC.

The V and J genes are TRBV29-1 and TRBJ2-7; 9 bases fit TRBD1. Per the germline V gene, CDR1 is SQVTM and CDR2 is ANQGSEA. J was trimmed by 2 bases and V by 8 bases; bases with no gene match: 13. The CDR3 has 15 residues. CDR3 DNA: TGCAGCCAAGCCGGGACAGGGAATAGGGCCTACGAGCAGTACTTC. Protein product: CSQAGTGNRAYEQYF.

The CDR3 is CAWSVLPYEQYF. For the CDR3, the DNA is TGTGCCTGGAGTGTACTACCCTACGAGCAGTACTTC. J is TRBJ2-7 and V is TRBV30; D unresolved. V shed 0 bases and J shed 2 bases, with 5 bases lying between them. Germline assignment: CDR1 GTSNPN and CDR2 SVGIG (reference sequence). CDR3 size: 12 residues. Variable domain in full (rest from reference TRBV30 and TRBJ2-7): SQTIHQWPATLVQPVGSPLSLECTVEGTSNPNLYWYRQAAGRGLQLLFYSVGIGQISSEVPQNLSASRPQDRQFILSSKKLLLSDSGFYLCAWSVLPYEQYFGPGTRLTVT.

A word on this clonotype: Relative to the germline gene, one junction end is altered; a read error may explain this. This rearrangement joins TRBV7-6 to TRBJ2-7; D perhaps matches TRBD2 (5 bases). This CDR3 comprises 17 residues. CDR1 and CDR2 (germline): SGHVS, FNYEAQ. CDR3 DNA: TGTGCCAGTAGCCCCGTAGCGAGGCCACCCAGCTCCTACGAGCAGGACTTC. Translating gives CASSPVARPPSSYEQDF.

J is TRBJ2-5 and V is TRBV5-1, with D perhaps TRBD2 (7 bases). Germline assignment: CDR1 SGHRS and CDR2 YFSETQ. With 4 bases removed from V and 4 bases from J, the gap between germline ends came to 20 bases. This CDR3 comprises 16 residues. CDR3 protein: CASSPNGGPARETQYF. CDR3 sequence (DNA): TGCGCCAGCAGCCCCAACGGGGGGCCCGCCCGAGAGACCCAGTACTTC.

This clonotype was seen a handful of times. This chain joins TRBV10-3 and TRBJ2-7, with TRBD2 matching over 11 bases. Per the germline V gene, CDR1 is ENHRY and CDR2 is SYGVKD. The V and J ends lost 10 bases and 5 bases, in that order; junction bases with no gene match: 13. CDR3 length equals 15 residues. CDR3 protein: CASRPTSGSNNEQYF. DNA of the CDR3: TGTGCCAGCAGACCTACTAGCGGGAGTAATAACGAGCAGTACTTC.

The V call is TRBV24-1, the J call TRBJ2-5, with 8 nucleotides matching TRBD1. J gave up 2 bases and V 4 bases, and 8 bases lay outside the gene matches. CDR1 is KGHDR and CDR2 is SFDVKD in the germline V gene. The CDR3 is 16 residues long. Written as DNA, the CDR3 is TGTGCCACCAGTGACTTCGGACAGGGTATACAAGAGACCCAGTACTTC. It yields the protein CATSDFGQGIQETQYF.